This T cell receptor beta chain was captured in a study of vaccination and CD4 T cells after COVID-19. Study in general: Subjects got two shots of BNT162b2 or mRNA-1273 vaccine.

The Oncomine TCR Beta short-read assay sequenced DNA from cultured CD4+ T cells. TCRdb used MiXCR to reprocess the PCR reads, holding one entry per CDR3 protein. The sample has under 5,500 distinct CDR3 sequences; around three quarters are singletons. Turning to this clonotype: Its specificity is not known.

Treatment defined: 10-day PBMC culture with coronavirus spike peptide pools or control peptides (ViraFEST assay). Dates of PCR positivity, March to December 2020, preceded the US Alpha, Beta and Delta variants. The material sequenced was CD4+ T cells from blood, cultured in vitro. The receptor was isolated from a human donor who had recovered from COVID-19.

CDR3 amino acids: CAWHHRGHGYTF. In DNA, the CDR3 is TGTGCCTGGCACCACAGGGGCCATGGCTACACCTTC. This chain links TRBV30 with TRBJ1-2; 7 nucleotides agree with TRBD1. V gave up 5 bases and J gave up 6 bases; unmatched junction bases: 6. Germline CDR1 reads GTSNPN; CDR2 reads SVGIG (reference sequence). This CDR3 spans 12 amino acids.